The 24 T cell receptor beta chains in this list originate from one sample, sequenced in a study of blood T cell repertoires in COVID-19. This table comes from immunoSEQ multiplex PCR, and its TCRdb copy is limited to in-frame clones, with some not included. The sample holds roughly 460,000 clones, approximately 90% seen once. The material sequenced was peripheral blood. The receptors shown here come from a man between 18 and 35 years old with COVID-19, enrolled during active disease.

The J gene is TRBJ2-3, the V gene TRBV6-1, with D possibly being TRBD2 (7 bases). The germline V gene has CDR1 MNHNS and CDR2 SASEGT. With 1 base removed from V and 5 bases from J, the gap between germline ends came to 22 bases. The CDR3 is 18 amino acids. The CDR3 sequence: CASSEEAPGGRPGDTQYF. CDR3 nucleotides: TGTGCCAGCAGTGAAGAGGCCCCCGGGGGGCGACCCGGAGATACGCAGTATTTT.

This rearrangement joins TRBV19 to TRBJ2-7; 10 bases match TRBD1. Germline V CDR1 and CDR2: LNHDA, SQIVND (reference sequence). This CDR3 is 15 amino acids long. J gave up 6 bases and V 6 bases, and 11 bases lay outside the gene matches. CDR3 in amino acids: CASSSVGTGDGEQYF. CDR3 bases: TGTGCCAGTAGCTCGGTTGGGACAGGGGACGGCGAGCAGTACTTC.

The chain carries TRBV15 and TRBJ2-2, with 7 nucleotides matching TRBD1. Per germline, CDR1 LNHNV and CDR2 YYDKDF (reference sequence). V lost 9 bases and J lost 7; bases outside the gene matches: 5. This CDR3 comprises 12 residues. The CDR3 DNA follows: TGTGCCACGAGACAGGGAAACGGGGAGCTGTTTTTT. Its translation: CATRQGNGELFF.

The genes are TRBV5-4 and TRBJ2-7, with D maybe TRBD2 (6 bases). In germline, CDR1 is SGHNT, CDR2 YYREEE (reference sequence). Trimming removed 1 base at V and 7 bases at J, with 12 bases between. The CDR3 sequence is 13 residues long. DNA of the CDR3: TGTGCCAGCAGCTTGCGCGGGATGGAGGAGCAGTACTTC. Its translation is CASSLRGMEEQYF.

The chain links TRBV25-1 to TRBJ2-3; 11 nucleotides align to TRBD1. The CDR3 sequence is 17 residues long. Germline lookup yields CDR1 MGHDK and CDR2 SYGVNS. The junction had 11 bases not matched to a gene; V was cut back by 4 bases and J by 5 bases. This CDR3 is CASSGLRDRGEKDTQYF. As DNA, the CDR3 is TGTGCCAGCAGTGGTCTCCGGGACAGGGGGGAAAAAGATACGCAGTATTTT.

The V and J genes are TRBV27 and TRBJ2-2; TRBD2 might be the D (6 bases). The germline gives CDR1 MNHEY, CDR2 SMNVEV (reference sequence). The V and J ends lost 1 base and 4 bases respectively, with 13 bases between them. The CDR3 runs 16 residues. The CDR3 region has the DNA TGTGCCAGCAGTTTATTTTCGGGGGATGGCACCGGGGAGCTGTTTTTT. This translates into CASSLFSGDGTGELFF.

This clone showed up just once. The chain recombines TRBV5-1 with TRBJ2-1; 8 bases are shared with TRBD2. V lost 2 bases to trimming and J lost 4 bases; unmatched junction nucleotides: 8. The CDR3 length is 16 residues. CDR1 and CDR2 (germline): SGHRS, YFSETQ. This chain's CDR3 is CASSFRNSGEYNEQFF. The CDR3 DNA follows: TGCGCCAGCAGCTTCCGCAATAGCGGGGAATACAATGAGCAGTTCTTC.

V and J are TRBV7-9 and TRBJ2-1; D not certain. Germline V gene data show CDR1 as SEHNR and CDR2 as FQNEAQ (reference sequence). V lost 4 bases to trimming and J lost 7 bases, with 11 bases between them. The CDR3 runs 13 residues. The CDR3 sequence is CASSSPHENEQFF. Written as DNA, the CDR3 is TGTGCCAGCAGCTCCCCCCATGAGAATGAGCAGTTCTTC.

The chain uses TRBV3-1 (or the pseudogene TRBV3-2) and TRBJ2-3; the D is unclear. V was shortened by 1 base and J by 7 bases, with 9 bases between the two germline ends. Per germline, CDR1 LGHDT and CDR2 YNNKEL (reference sequence). This CDR3 has 13 amino acids. The CDR3 loop is CASSQVAGNTQYF. DNA for the CDR3: TGTGCCAGCAGCCAAGTCGCAGGAAATACGCAGTATTTT.

The CDR3 sequence: CASSLVGQTGYTF. The CDR3 coding sequence is TGTGCCAGCAGCTTAGTGGGGCAGACGGGCTACACCTTC. This rearrangement joins TRBV7-2 to TRBJ1-2; maybe TRBD1 (5 bases). Trimming removed 1 base at V and 8 bases at J, with 11 bases between. Germline CDR1 reads SGHTA; CDR2 reads FQGNSA. The CDR3 is made up of 13 amino acids.

The chain employs TRBV6-5 and TRBJ2-7; tentative D call: TRBD2 (6 bases). Germline CDR1 is MNHEY and CDR2 is SVGAGI. The CDR3 runs 16 residues. Trimming shortened V by 0 bases and J by 4 bases, and 16 bases separated the two germline ends. The CDR3 reads CASSYSGTFFSYEQYF. The CDR3 nucleotides read TGTGCCAGCAGTTACTCGGGGACTTTTTTTTCTTACGAGCAGTACTTC.

V is TRBV11-1 and J is TRBJ1-1; TRBD1 matches at 11 bases. The germline V gene has CDR1 SGHAT and CDR2 FQDESV (reference sequence). The CDR3 runs 14 residues. The V segment lost 5 bases and the J segment 6 bases; nucleotides outside the gene matches: 5. The CDR3 nucleotides read TGTGCCAGCAGCGAAGGACAGGGGGCCTCTGAAGCTTTCTTT. This encodes CASSEGQGASEAFF.

J is TRBJ2-5 and V is TRBV27; 8 nucleotides match TRBD2. Germline assignment: CDR1 MNHEY and CDR2 SMNVEV (reference sequence). The CDR3 is 15 amino acids. Trimming cost V 6 bases and J 2 bases; bases outside gene matches: 8. The CDR3 sequence: CASRGQTGGQETQYF. For the CDR3, the DNA is TGTGCCAGCAGAGGACAGACGGGAGGGCAAGAGACCCAGTACTTC.

J is TRBJ1-2 and V is TRBV5-1; possibly TRBD1 for D (6 bases). This CDR3 has 14 residues. CDR1 is SGHRS, CDR2 YFSETQ, per germline. The V end was cut by 0 bases, the J end by 1 base, with 7 bases between. The CDR3 sequence is CASSLAGVNYGYTF. The CDR3 region has the DNA TGCGCCAGCAGCTTGGCAGGGGTTAACTATGGCTACACCTTC.

The genes are TRBV24-1 and TRBJ2-5, with 8 bases fitting TRBD1. Germline lookup yields CDR1 KGHDR and CDR2 SFDVKD. This CDR3 contains 12 residues. V shed 6 bases and J 5 bases; nucleotides not matched to a gene: 1. CDR3 coding DNA: TGTGCCACCAGTAGGGACAGGGAGACCCAGTACTTC. Protein product: CATSRDRETQYF.

The chain carries TRBV11-3 and TRBJ2-4; D may be TRBD2 (5 bases). The V end lost 0 bases, the J end lost 9 bases, and 12 bases lay between the germline ends. Germline V gene sequence: CDR1 SGHNT, CDR2 YENEEA. The CDR3 covers 14 residues. CDR3: CASSLEFLAGIQYF. As DNA, the CDR3 is TGTGCCAGCAGCTTAGAGTTCCTAGCAGGCATTCAGTACTTC.

The chain employs TRBV5-1 and TRBJ2-1; 10 bases match TRBD2. The V segment lost 0 bases and the J segment 0 bases; nucleotides outside the gene matches: 9. Germline V gene lookup returns CDR1 SGHRS and CDR2 YFSETQ. This CDR3 contains 19 residues. The CDR3 DNA reads as TGCGCCAGCAGCTTGGTTTACCTGTCTAGCGGGAGCTCCTACAATGAGCAGTTCTTC. Its translation is CASSLVYLSSGSSYNEQFF. The full variable domain, with the rest looked up from reference TRBV5-1 and TRBJ2-1, is KAGVTQTPRYLIKTRGQQVTLSCSPISGHRSVSWYQQTPGQGLQFLFEYFSETQRNKGNFPGRFSGRQFSNSRSEMNVSTLELGDSALYLCASSLVYLSSGSSYNEQFFGPGTRLTVL.

The chain joins TRBV5-4 to TRBJ1-3; TRBD1 might be the D (5 bases). Germline CDR1 is SGHNT and CDR2 is YYREEE (reference sequence). Deletions cut 2 bases from V and 0 bases from J, with 12 bases between. The CDR3 covers 16 residues. DNA of the CDR3: TGTGCCAGCAGCTTTAATGGGGGGGACTCTGGAAACACCATATATTTT. This sequence encodes CASSFNGGDSGNTIYF.

V is TRBV4-1 and J is TRBJ1-5; D not certain. Trimming left V 0 bases short and J 4 bases short, with 10 bases between. From germline, CDR1 is MGHRA and CDR2 YSYEKL. This CDR3 has 15 residues. The CDR3 DNA follows: TGCGCCAGCAGCCAAGATCCCCCGAGGAATCAGCCCCAGCATTTT. It codes for CASSQDPPRNQPQHF.

The chain combines TRBV7-3 with TRBJ2-3, with D possibly TRBD2 on 6 matching bases. Germline assignment: CDR1 SGHTA and CDR2 FQGTGA. Trimming shortened V by 5 bases and J by 3 bases, and 15 bases separated the two germline ends. The CDR3 is 15 residues long. CDR3 sequence reads: CASSRDGGRTDTQYF. Written as DNA, the CDR3 is TGTGCCAGCAGCCGAGACGGGGGAAGGACAGATACGCAGTATTTT.

The chain uses TRBV7-2 and TRBJ1-3; D remains ambiguous. CDR1 is SGHTA, CDR2 FQGNSA, per germline. This CDR3 contains 16 residues. Trimming cost V 0 bases and J 4 bases, with 13 bases left between them. This CDR3 reads CASSLALGTAGNTIYF. The CDR3 DNA reads as TGTGCCAGCAGCTTAGCGCTGGGCACGGCAGGAAACACCATATATTTT. The entire variable domain, with the rest obtained from reference TRBV7-2 and TRBJ1-3, is as follows: GAGVSQSPSNKVTEKGKDVELRCDPISGHTALYWYRQSLGQGLEFLIYFQGNSAPDKSGLPSDRFSAERTGGSVSTLTIQRTQQEDSAVYLCASSLALGTAGNTIYFGEGSWLTVV.

The chain uses TRBV6-1 and TRBJ2-1; possibly TRBD2 for D (6 bases). The germline V and J ends were trimmed by 3 bases and 0 bases, with 12 bases remaining between them. Per germline, CDR1 MNHNS and CDR2 SASEGT. This CDR3 has 16 amino acids. The DNA for the CDR3 is TGTGCCAGCAGTGAGTTGCGGGGAAGCTCCTACAATGAGCAGTTCTTC. Its protein is CASSELRGSSYNEQFF.

The rearrangement joins TRBV19 to TRBJ2-2; 10 bases are shared with TRBD1. The ends lost 3 bases at V and 4 bases at J; junction bases unmatched: 5. Germline V gene sequence: CDR1 LNHDA, CDR2 SQIVND (reference sequence). This CDR3 has 16 residues. CDR3 sequence reads: CASSISGDRGTGELFF. CDR3 nucleotide sequence: TGTGCCAGTAGTATTTCCGGGGACAGGGGCACCGGGGAGCTGTTTTTT.

In this sample, this clone turned up a few times. The V gene is TRBV6-1, the J gene TRBJ1-1; D gene ambiguous. Trimming took 1 base from V and 1 from J, leaving 7 bases between them. Germline-derived CDR1 and CDR2 are MNHNS and SASEGT. This CDR3 contains 14 residues. The CDR3 region is CASSEGQENTEAFF. CDR3 DNA sequence: TGTGCCAGCAGTGAAGGCCAGGAGAACACTGAAGCTTTCTTT.